Listed below are T cell receptor beta chains from one sample, sequenced in a study of T cells in Graves' hyperthyroidism and ophthalmopathy. TCRdb reanalysed the multiplex PCR reads using MiXCR and keeps one entry per CDR3 protein. Here the sample spans hundreds of thousands of distinct CDR3 sequences, around 38% being singletons. The sequenced material came from blood. The receptors stem from a man between 18 and 29 years old with Graves' hyperthyroidism. Both conserved end residues are part of each CDR3. The D gene is left open where the match is weak. Expanded clones are given a class, and other clones once, few, many or no size at all.

clone_size	v_call	d_call	j_call	cdr3_nt	cdr3_aa
few	TRBV7-9	NA	TRBJ1-6	TGTGCCAGCAGCTTAGCCGAGGTCTCCTATAATTCACCCCTCCACTTT	CASSLAEVSYNSPLHF
few	TRBV7-2	NA	TRBJ1-5	TGTGCCAGCAGTTTAGGTGGGGGGATCCACCAGCCCCAGCATTTT	CASSLGGGIHQPQHF
many	TRBV7-6	NA	TRBJ1-5	TGTGCCAGCAGCCAGGGGATGAATCAGCCCCAGCATTTT	CASSQGMNQPQHF
NA	TRBV12-3/TRBV12-4	NA	TRBJ1-6	TGTGCCAGCAGTGGCTTCATGGAAGTTGTGTCACCCCTCCACTTT	CASSGFMEVVSPLHF
NA	TRBV9	NA	TRBJ2-7	TGTGCCAGCAGCTTATATAGTGAGGCGGGCTACGAGCAGTACTTC	CASSLYSEAGYEQYF
few	TRBV7-2	NA	TRBJ1-4	TGTGCCAGCAGCTTACGAACCAGCCATGGGGAAAAACTGTTTTTT	CASSLRTSHGEKLFF
many	TRBV5-1	NA	TRBJ1-4	TGCGCCAGCAGGGAGAGAGATGAAAAACTGTTTTTT	CASRERDEKLFF
NA	TRBV6-5	NA	TRBJ2-7	TGTGCCAGCAGTCACGACAGCGGCCCCTACGAGCAGTACTTC	CASSHDSGPYEQYF
NA	TRBV7-2	NA	TRBJ1-2	TGTGCCAGCAGCTACCCTTGGGACTCGGATGGCTACACCTTC	CASSYPWDSDGYTF
few	TRBV5-1	NA	TRBJ2-7	TGCGCCAGCAGTGGGACCAACTCCTACGAGCAGTACTTC	CASSGTNSYEQYF
few	TRBV9	TRBD2	TRBJ2-2	TGTGCCAGCAGCGTAGGAGCGGGAGGGTACACCGGGGAGCTGTTTTTT	CASSVGAGGYTGELFF
NA	TRBV6-1	TRBD1	TRBJ2-7	TGTGCCAGCAGTGAAGAATTTGGACAGGGGTACGAGCAGTACTTC	CASSEEFGQGYEQYF
many	TRBV7-2	TRBD2	TRBJ2-7	TGTGCCAGCAGCTTTCTAGCGGGAGGGCCTGGGGAGCAGTACTTC	CASSFLAGGPGEQYF
few	TRBV9	NA	TRBJ2-7	TGTGCCAGCAGCGTAGGAACTAGCCCCTATAACGAGCAGTACTTC	CASSVGTSPYNEQYF